This T cell receptor (beta chain) derives from a study of T cell responses to AZD1222 COVID-19 vaccine (dated by TCRdb to about 2021). Broadly, across the study: AZD1222 recipients given second doses at about 4 weeks or at about 12 weeks were pooled, since spike-specific TCR depth and breadth were not found to differ between the two schedules. TCR sequencing was performed for approximately 240 trial participants, of whom some 200 were given two doses of AZD1222 and approximately 25 were given two doses of MenACWY control vaccine. Enrollment into the trials was organized by age into subgroups of 18-55, 56-69 and 70-plus years, and those subgroups contained roughly 150, 30 and 60 TCR-sequenced participants, respectively. General conclusions and limits of the study: Conclusions about previously exposed vaccinees are limited, since just 5 to 7 AZD1222 recipients were seropositive for SARS-CoV-2 at baseline. Spike-specific TCR breadth and depth rose significantly after two AZD1222 doses compared with day 0 and with MenACWY recipients. No day 14 peak-response samples were available, so repertoires were characterized only after the peak T cell response. In the small 56-69-year group, the increase in depth fell short of significance, most likely because of low power. Most participants were white British and females outnumbered males, and the authors suggested that clonal diversity may have been underestimated. The whole spike protein was spanned by vaccine-associated CD4 TCRs, and dominant responses were seen in regions 160-218 and 743-854. Epitopes outside the regions mutated in the B.1.351 and B.1.1.7 variants were reportedly recognized by nearly half of the unique spike-specific TCRs.

In the case of this clone: The clone's antigen remains unknown. Base quality data are lacking; no much larger clone is found one base away.

The CDR3 regions of human TCRbeta chains were subjected to immunosequencing. Concerning the study's data processing: Repertoire TCRs were matched against a reference library of SARS-CoV-2-specific TCRs generated with the MIRA antigen-specificity platform. Breadth was defined as the fraction of unique TCRs that were SARS-CoV-2-associated. Depth was defined as the fraction of total T cells that were SARS-CoV-2-associated. Each spike-specific TCR was assigned to its reactive spike region and to a CD4 or CD8 class using the MIRA data. Log10-transformed breadth and depth values were compared by one-way ANOVA with Sidak's multiple comparisons tests. Not all clones reach the TCRdb copy of this immuneACCESS table, which keeps in-frame sequences only. Checked studies attribute under half of the gap to unresolved V genes and leave the rest unexplained. From that table come the V and J calls and clone size; the DNA was used to work out D and trimming. Present in this sample are some 170,000 clones, roughly 89% of which were seen just once. The top ten clonotypes cover 1.6% of the sample.

The sample's time point label, in plain terms: baseline before first vaccination. Vaccinee samples were obtained from the UK trials COV001 and COV002, which included a single-blind randomized controlled phase 2/3 trial of AZD1222 (ChAdOx1 nCoV-19) in healthy adults. Trial participant PBMC samples were collected at day 0 and day 28 after the second dose for TCRbeta chain sequencing. Between the V and J ends, shortened by 6 bases and 0 bases respectively, the junction contains 15 bases. The germline V gene (reference sequence) provides CDR1 WNHNN and CDR2 SYGVQD. Inclusive of the bounding cysteine and phenylalanine, the CDR3 is 16 residues long. Only the CDR3 DNA is retained, 48 bases long and in frame from the first base.

Material: peripheral blood, obtained on day 0 of AZD1222 vaccination. Recombination connected TRBV10-1 to TRBJ1-3; 6 matching bases give a weak D call of TRBD1. This receptor was obtained from an adult in good health. The CDR3 in this case is CASSYDRPDSGNTIYF. The nucleotide sequence reads TGCGCCAGCAGCTACGACAGGCCCGACTCTGGAAACACCATATATTTT.